The entry that follows covers one T cell receptor (beta chain) sequence. Across about two dozen US areas, participants ranged in age from roughly 18 to 95 years. Participants' own reports of clinical history determined their cohort assignment. This sample was taken from a study of blood T cell repertoires in COVID-19. Repertoires were generated with immunoSEQ multiplex PCR, while TCRdb's copy carries only in-frame clones and drops some. The profile covers under 350,000 clones, with around 90% appearing a single time and 1.7% taken by the ten largest. The TCR comes from a middle-aged woman who had recovered from COVID-19. Sequenced sample: PBMCs or T cells enriched from blood (not recorded which).

CDR3 coding DNA: TGTGCCAGCAGCTTATCAGGGGGCGCGGAAGGAAACACCATATATTTT. It encodes CASSLSGGAEGNTIYF. The chain joins TRBV7-6 to TRBJ1-3; 8 bases fit TRBD1. The CDR3 covers 16 residues. CDR1 SGHVS and CDR2 FNYEAQ come from the germline V gene. The J segment lost 4 bases and the V segment lost 2 bases, leaving 7 bases of the junction unmatched. Full variable domain (outside the CDR3, taken from reference TRBV7-6 and TRBJ1-3): GAGVSQSPRYKVTKRGQDVALRCDPISGHVSLYWYRQALGQGPEFLTYFNYEAQQDKSGLPNDRFSAERPEGSISTLTIQRTEQRDSAMYRCASSLSGGAEGNTIYFGEGSWLTVV.